Listed here are 7 T cell receptor beta chains from one sample, sequenced in a study of T cell repertoires and HLA-DP antigens. This table comes from immunoSEQ multiplex PCR, and its TCRdb copy is limited to in-frame clones, with some not included. This sample has about 73,000 clones, with roughly 77% found just once. No antigen is known for these receptors. The material sequenced was CD4+ T cells from PBMCs. The receptors here all came from a man aged 55 to 70 in good health and CMV-seronegative.

The rearrangement joins TRBV5-4 to TRBJ2-1, with 9 bases matching TRBD1. After removal of 3 bases from V and 6 bases from J, the junction contained 4 bases not matched to a gene. Germline CDR1 and CDR2: SGHNT and YYREEE (reference sequence). The CDR3 covers 14 residues. CDR3 loop: CASSWDRDRNEQFF. CDR3 nucleotide sequence: TGTGCCAGCAGCTGGGACAGGGACCGCAATGAGCAGTTCTTC.

V usage is TRBV15 and J usage is TRBJ1-1; D perhaps matches TRBD1 (5 bases). In germline, CDR1 is LNHNV, CDR2 YYDKDF (reference sequence). Trimming removed 0 bases from V and 6 bases from J, with 14 bases in between. This CDR3 contains 15 residues. CDR3 coding DNA: TGTGCCACCAGCAGAGATCGGGAGGGGCGGGCTGAAGCTTTCTTT. Its translation is CATSRDREGRAEAFF.

V usage is TRBV19 and J usage is TRBJ2-1; 9 bases match TRBD2. J gave up 4 bases and V 6 bases, and 4 bases lay outside the gene matches. Germline CDR1 is LNHDA and CDR2 is SQIVND (reference sequence). This CDR3 is 14 amino acids long. CDR3 protein: CASRTSGAYNEQFF. CDR3 DNA: TGTGCCAGTAGGACTAGCGGTGCGTACAATGAGCAGTTCTTC.

This clone was detected a few times. The chain employs TRBV7-9 and TRBJ2-2; 9 bases are shared with TRBD1. Germline assignment: CDR1 SEHNR and CDR2 FQNEAQ (reference sequence). Trimming at V came to 11 bases and at J to 4 bases, leaving 8 bases not matched to a gene. This CDR3 contains 14 residues. The CDR3 loop reads CAPGGTGTTGELFF. In nucleotides, the CDR3 is TGTGCCCCCGGGGGGACAGGGACCACCGGGGAGCTGTTTTTT.

The gene calls are TRBV29-1 and TRBJ2-5; D not resolved. Germline-derived CDR1 and CDR2 are SQVTM and ANQGSEA. The CDR3 totals 11 residues. V lost 4 bases to trimming and J lost 2 bases, with 5 bases between them. CDR3 nucleotide sequence: TGCAGCGTTGGGCGGCAAGAGACCCAGTACTTC. Amino acids: CSVGRQETQYF. The full variable domain, with the rest looked up from reference TRBV29-1 and TRBJ2-5, is SAVISQKPSRDICQRGTSLTIQCQVDSQVTMMFWYRQQPGQSLTLIATANQGSEATYESGFVIDKFPISRPNLTFSTLTVSNMSPEDSSIYLCSVGRQETQYFGPGTRLLVL.

This chain connects TRBV5-1 to TRBJ1-1; D not certain. The CDR3 consists of 14 residues. V gave up 3 bases and J gave up 1 base, with 10 bases separating them. CDR1 is SGHRS and CDR2 is YFSETQ in the germline V gene. CDR3 protein: CASSWTVGNTEAFF. The CDR3 DNA sequence: TGCGCCAGCAGCTGGACGGTGGGGAACACTGAAGCTTTCTTT.

The chain recombines TRBV7-2 with TRBJ2-1; 10 positions match TRBD1. V trimming: 5 bases; J trimming: 9 bases; junction bases outside the gene matches: 7. Germline V gene data show CDR1 as SGHTA and CDR2 as FQGNSA. This CDR3 region has 14 residues. CDR3 DNA: TGTGCCAGCAGCCGTTGGACAGGGGGGGGTGAGCAGTTCTTC. Translation: CASSRWTGGGEQFF.